One sample yielded the 14 T cell receptor beta chains listed below, sequenced in a study of T cell changes during pregnancy in multiple sclerosis. Here immunoSEQ multiplex PCR was the method, and the copy in TCRdb shows in-frame clones only, minus some. The sample includes about 77,000 clones, just over 90% of them seen just once. Sequencing used peripheral blood, obtained after pregnancy. These receptors were taken from a female donor in good health, enrolled as a control in a pregnancy study.

The chain has TRBV9 and TRBJ2-3; the match to TRBD2 covers 9 bases. The CDR3 has 15 residues. Germline-derived CDR1 and CDR2 are SGDLS and YYNGEE. The junction had 5 bases not matched to a gene; V was cut back by 0 bases and J by 6 bases. In DNA, the CDR3 is TGTGCCAGCAGCGTAGAAGCTAGCGGGATGGATACGCAGTATTTT. Encoded protein: CASSVEASGMDTQYF.

The V gene is TRBV7-8, the J gene TRBJ1-6; 11 bases match TRBD1. Germline V gene sequence: CDR1 SGHVS, CDR2 FQNEAQ. V shed 5 bases and J 9 bases; nucleotides not matched to a gene: 12. The length of the CDR3 is 17 residues. The CDR3 spells CASSQWGTGGSSSPLHF. CDR3 DNA sequence: TGTGCCAGCAGCCAATGGGGGACAGGGGGATCATCTTCACCCCTCCACTTT.

V gene TRBV4-1 combines with J gene TRBJ2-5; D is possibly TRBD1 (6 bases). The CDR3 has 14 residues. Trimming took 1 base from V and 5 from J, leaving 11 bases between them. From germline, CDR1 is MGHRA and CDR2 YSYEKL. The CDR3 coding sequence is TGCGCCAGCAGCCAAGGGACAGATCCGGAGACCCAGTACTTC. Encoded protein: CASSQGTDPETQYF.

The V and J genes are TRBV4-1 and TRBJ2-7, with 8 nucleotides matching TRBD1. The CDR3 has 14 residues. Germline V CDR1 and CDR2: MGHRA, YSYEKL. The V gene end was trimmed by 3 bases and the J gene end by 6 bases; junction bases not matched to a gene: 7. In DNA, the CDR3 is TGCGCCAGCAGCCACACTCAGGGGGCGGGCGAGCAGTACTTC. Translation: CASSHTQGAGEQYF.

The chain couples TRBV5-1 to TRBJ2-5; 10 nucleotides agree with TRBD1. Germline-derived CDR1 and CDR2 are SGHRS and YFSETQ. This CDR3 is 15 amino acids long. The V gene end was trimmed by 5 bases and the J gene end by 4 bases; junction bases not matched to a gene: 8. DNA for the CDR3: TGCGCCAGCAGATCCGGGACAGGGGAGGGAGAGACCCAGTACTTC. Translating gives CASRSGTGEGETQYF.

The rearrangement links TRBV28 to TRBJ2-5, with D maybe TRBD2 (5 bases). The CDR3 runs 15 residues. The V gene lost 1 base and the J gene lost 5 bases, with 14 bases spanning the gap. The V gene's germline CDR1 is MDHEN and CDR2 SYDVKM. CDR3 sequence (DNA): TGTGCCAGCAGTTTATTGGGGAGTGGGGTGGAGACCCAGTACTTC. It is translated as CASSLLGSGVETQYF.

The gene calls are TRBV7-2 and TRBJ1-1; D is possibly TRBD1 (6 bases). The germline V gene has CDR1 SGHTA and CDR2 FQGNSA. Trimming stripped 5 bases from V and 6 bases from J, with 22 bases between. The CDR3 has 16 amino acids. CDR3 sequence: CASSPSSTGYYSEAFF. CDR3 bases: TGTGCCAGCAGCCCCTCCTCGACAGGTTATTATTCTGAAGCTTTCTTT.

This chain uses TRBV30 with TRBJ1-2; 8 nucleotides align to TRBD1. V shed 1 base and J 7 bases; nucleotides not matched to a gene: 5. CDR3 length: 13 amino acids. Germline V lookup: CDR1 GTSNPN, CDR2 SVGIG (reference sequence). CDR3 sequence reads: CAWSGDRGIGYTF. The DNA for the CDR3 is TGTGCCTGGAGTGGAGACAGGGGAATTGGCTACACCTTC.

The V gene is TRBV27, the J gene TRBJ2-7; 9 bases agree with TRBD1. Germline V gene lookup returns CDR1 MNHEY and CDR2 SMNVEV (reference sequence). Losses at the gene ends were 0 bases for V and 5 bases for J; bases not matched to a gene: 5. This CDR3 spans 15 amino acids. CDR3 in DNA: TGTGCCAGCAGTTTATCCGGGACAGGGCTGGACGAGCAGTACTTC. Translating gives CASSLSGTGLDEQYF.

The chain uses TRBV6-1 and TRBJ1-5; D is possibly TRBD1 (6 bases). The CDR3 has 16 amino acids. V lost 1 base, J lost 4 bases, and 14 bases lay in between. CDR1 and CDR2 (germline): MNHNS, SASEGT. The CDR3 loop is CASSEGLLQGNQPQHF. In nucleotides, the CDR3 is TGTGCCAGCAGTGAAGGTTTGTTACAGGGTAATCAGCCCCAGCATTTT.

The rearrangement joins TRBV15 to TRBJ1-2; D might be TRBD1 (6 bases). Germline-derived CDR1 and CDR2 are LNHNV and YYDKDF (reference sequence). With 6 bases removed from V and 5 bases from J, the gap between germline ends came to 16 bases. CDR3 length: 14 residues. CDR3 in amino acids: CATRRQGRVYGYTF. The CDR3 region has the DNA TGTGCCACCAGAAGGCAGGGGAGGGTGTATGGCTACACCTTC. Supplemented by reference TRBV15 and TRBJ1-2, the full variable domain reads DAMVIQNPRYQVTQFGKPVTLSCSQTLNHNVMYWYQQKSSQAPKLLFHYYDKDFNNEADTPDNFQSRRPNTSFCFLDIRSPGLGDTAMYLCATRRQGRVYGYTFGSGTRLTVV.

This chain joins TRBV7-6 and TRBJ2-5; possibly TRBD1 for D (5 bases). This CDR3 contains 13 residues. Between the trimmed V and J ends, which lost 8 bases and 1 base, there was a span of 11 bases. Germline CDR1 is SGHVS and CDR2 is FNYEAQ. The CDR3 reads CASGQGIQETQYF. The CDR3 DNA is TGTGCCAGCGGTCAGGGAATCCAAGAGACCCAGTACTTC.

CDR3 in amino acids: CANWDRWGTEAFF. The CDR3 bases are TGCGCCAACTGGGACAGGTGGGGCACTGAAGCTTTCTTT. The rearrangement uses TRBV10-1 and TRBJ1-1; TRBD1 aligns across 8 bases. The J segment lost 4 bases and the V segment lost 10 bases, leaving 8 bases of the junction unmatched. Germline CDR1 and CDR2: WNHNN and SYGVQD (reference sequence). The CDR3 covers 13 residues.

This chain uses TRBV11-2 with TRBJ2-1, with TRBD1 matching over 10 bases. The length of the CDR3 is 16 residues. J was trimmed by 2 bases and V by 5 bases; bases with no gene match: 6. Germline lookup yields CDR1 SGHAT and CDR2 FQNNGV. CDR3 sequence reads: CASSRKGQGPYNEQFF. CDR3 sequence (DNA): TGTGCCAGCAGCCGCAAGGGACAGGGGCCCTACAATGAGCAGTTCTTC.